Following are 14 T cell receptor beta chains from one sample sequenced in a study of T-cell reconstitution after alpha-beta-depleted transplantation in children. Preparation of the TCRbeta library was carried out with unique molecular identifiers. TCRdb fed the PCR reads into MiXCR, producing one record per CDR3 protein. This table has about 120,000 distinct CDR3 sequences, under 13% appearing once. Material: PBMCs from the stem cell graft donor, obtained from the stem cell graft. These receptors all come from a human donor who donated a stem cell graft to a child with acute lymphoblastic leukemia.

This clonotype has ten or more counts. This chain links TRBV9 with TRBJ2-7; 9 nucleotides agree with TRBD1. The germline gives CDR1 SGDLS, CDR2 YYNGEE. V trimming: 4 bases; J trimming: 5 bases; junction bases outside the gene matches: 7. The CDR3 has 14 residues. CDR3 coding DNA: TGTGCCAGCAGCCGCCGGGACAGGGATCACGAGCAGTACTTC. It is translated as CASSRRDRDHEQYF.

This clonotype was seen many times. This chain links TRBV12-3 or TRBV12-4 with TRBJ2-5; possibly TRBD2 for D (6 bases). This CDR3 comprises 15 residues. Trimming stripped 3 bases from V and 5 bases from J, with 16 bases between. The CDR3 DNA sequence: TGTGCCAGCAGTTTGGGAGGAGGGACCGGGGAGACCCAGTACTTC. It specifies CASSLGGGTGETQYF.

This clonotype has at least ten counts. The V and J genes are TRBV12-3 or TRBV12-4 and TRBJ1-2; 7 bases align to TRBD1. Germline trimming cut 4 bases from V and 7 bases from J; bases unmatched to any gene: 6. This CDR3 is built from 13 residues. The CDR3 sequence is CASSSPRDSGYTF. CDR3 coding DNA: TGTGCCAGCAGTTCGCCCAGGGACAGTGGCTACACCTTC.

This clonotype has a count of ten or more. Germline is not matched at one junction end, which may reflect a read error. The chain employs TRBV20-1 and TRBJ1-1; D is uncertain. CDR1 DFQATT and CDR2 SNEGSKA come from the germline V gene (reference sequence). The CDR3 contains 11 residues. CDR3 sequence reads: CSAPENAEAFF. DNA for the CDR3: TGCAGTGCGCCTGAGAACGCTGAAGCTTTCTTT.

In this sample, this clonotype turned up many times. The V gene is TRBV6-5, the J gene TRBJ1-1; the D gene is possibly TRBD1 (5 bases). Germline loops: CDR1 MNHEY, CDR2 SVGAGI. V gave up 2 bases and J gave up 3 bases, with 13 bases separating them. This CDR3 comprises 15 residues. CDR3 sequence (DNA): TGTGCCAGCAGTTACAGGTGGCAGGGAGACACTGAAGCTTTCTTT. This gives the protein CASSYRWQGDTEAFF.

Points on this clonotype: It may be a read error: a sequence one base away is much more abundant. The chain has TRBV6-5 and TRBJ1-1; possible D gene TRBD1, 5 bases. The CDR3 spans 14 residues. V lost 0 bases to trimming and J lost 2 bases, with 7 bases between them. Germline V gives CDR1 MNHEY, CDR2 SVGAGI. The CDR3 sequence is CASSYSTENTEAFF. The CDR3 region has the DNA TGTGCCAGCAGTTACTCGACAGAAAACACTGAAGCTTTCTTT.

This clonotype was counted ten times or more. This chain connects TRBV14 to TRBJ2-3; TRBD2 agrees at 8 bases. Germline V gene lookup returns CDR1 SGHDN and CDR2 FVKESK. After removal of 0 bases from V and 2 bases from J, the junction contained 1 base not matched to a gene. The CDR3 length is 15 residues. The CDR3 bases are TGTGCCAGCAGCCAAGAACTAGCGGTCACAGATACGCAGTATTTT. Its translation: CASSQELAVTDTQYF.

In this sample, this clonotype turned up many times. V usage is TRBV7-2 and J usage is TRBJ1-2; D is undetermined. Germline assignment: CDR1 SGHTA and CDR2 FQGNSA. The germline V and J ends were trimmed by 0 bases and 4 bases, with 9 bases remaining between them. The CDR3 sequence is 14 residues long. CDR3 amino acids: CASSLAHSSYGYTF. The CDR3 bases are TGTGCCAGCAGCTTAGCTCACAGTAGCTATGGCTACACCTTC.

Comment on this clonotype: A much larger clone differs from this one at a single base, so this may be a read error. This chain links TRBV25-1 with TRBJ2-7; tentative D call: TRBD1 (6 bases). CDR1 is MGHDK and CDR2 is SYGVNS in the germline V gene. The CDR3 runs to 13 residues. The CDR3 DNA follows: TGTGCCAGCAGTACGACAGGTTCCTACGACCAGTACTTC. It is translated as CASSTTGSYDQYF.

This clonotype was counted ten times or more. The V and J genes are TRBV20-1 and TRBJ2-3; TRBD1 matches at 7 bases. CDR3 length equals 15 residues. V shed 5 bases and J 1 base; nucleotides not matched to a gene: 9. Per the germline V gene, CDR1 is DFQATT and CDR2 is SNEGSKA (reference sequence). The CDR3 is CSAAREGAGTDTQYF. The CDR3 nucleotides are TGCAGTGCTGCCCGAGAGGGGGCAGGCACAGATACGCAGTATTTT.

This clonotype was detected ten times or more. In DNA form, the CDR3 reads TGCAGTGCTCACAGGGGGGAGGCGGATACGCAGTATTTT. Amino acid sequence: CSAHRGEADTQYF. The genes are TRBV20-1 and TRBJ2-3, with 8 bases identical to TRBD1. In germline, CDR1 is DFQATT, CDR2 SNEGSKA (reference sequence). The trim removed 5 bases at V and 6 bases at J, leaving 7 bases unmatched. The CDR3 totals 13 residues.

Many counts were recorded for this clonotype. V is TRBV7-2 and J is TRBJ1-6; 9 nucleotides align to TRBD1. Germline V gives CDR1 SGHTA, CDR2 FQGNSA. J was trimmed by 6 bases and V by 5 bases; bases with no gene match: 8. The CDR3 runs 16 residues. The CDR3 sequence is CASSPFGTGSNSPLHF. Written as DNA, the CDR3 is TGTGCCAGCAGCCCCTTCGGGACAGGGTCTAATTCACCCCTCCACTTT.

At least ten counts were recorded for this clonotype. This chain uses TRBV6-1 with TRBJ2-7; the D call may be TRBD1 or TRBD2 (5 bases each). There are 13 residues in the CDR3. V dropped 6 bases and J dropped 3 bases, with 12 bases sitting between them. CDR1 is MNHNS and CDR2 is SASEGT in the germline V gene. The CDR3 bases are TGTGCCAGCAGGGGACGTACGGACTACGAGCAGTACTTC. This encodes CASRGRTDYEQYF.

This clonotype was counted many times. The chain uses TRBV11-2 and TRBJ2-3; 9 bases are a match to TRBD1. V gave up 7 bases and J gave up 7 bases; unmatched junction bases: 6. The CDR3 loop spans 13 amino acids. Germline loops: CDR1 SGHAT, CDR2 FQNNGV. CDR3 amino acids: CASIHRGLNTQYF. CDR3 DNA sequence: TGTGCCAGCATTCACAGGGGGCTAAATACGCAGTATTTT.